One TCR beta chain is described in this entry. The antigen remains unidentified. It was with a sample-barcoded 5' primer and a J-beta primer mix that a second PCR of about 6 to 12 cycles was run. There were at least 2.5 million CDR3-containing paired-end reads obtained from each sample. TCRdb re-derived calls from the 5' RACE reads in MiXCR, one entry per CDR3 protein. The sample consists of 700,000 to 800,000 distinct CDR3 sequences, 43% of them appearing once. This sample was included in a study of blood T cells in healthy people across ages. General study points: Diversity of TCR beta per million T cells declined in a roughly linear way with age.

This CDR3 region has 17 residues. V gave up 0 bases and J gave up 5 bases; unmatched junction bases: 3. Per germline, CDR1 KGHDR and CDR2 SFDVKD. The clonotype was recovered from a woman aged 60-70 years in good health. The sample taken for sequencing was blood. The chain recombines TRBV24-1 with TRBJ2-3; TRBD2 agrees at 14 bases. CDR3 sequence reads: CATSDLKTSGGGDTQYF. The CDR3 bases are TGTGCCACCAGTGATTTGAAGACTAGCGGGGGGGGAGATACGCAGTATTTT.